Detailed here is one T cell receptor beta chain. The specificity of this receptor is unknown. Per-base qualities were not stored, and no clone one base away is much larger. This sample is part of a study of T cells after yellow fever vaccination (dated by TCRdb to between 2019 and 2020). In the study overall: The SMART-Seq v4 Ultra Low Input RNA kit was used to prepare libraries from fractions with low cell numbers. Two healthy male donors, one aged 18 to 29 and one aged 30 to 39 years, were included in the cohort. Blood was drawn at multiple timepoints before and after primary and secondary immunization, with bulk PBMC replicates and cell subsets isolated. Bulk TCR alpha and beta repertoires were sequenced longitudinally to track T-cell clones before and after primary and booster YFV17D yellow fever vaccination. Points the paper makes about the study in general: A small share of clonotypes occurred in both CD4 and CD8 compartments, likely arising from convergent recombination. Because only a couple of donors were included in the study, the extent to which the findings can be generalized is limited. After the booster, most of the clones that had expanded following primary vaccination were detected again (almost 98% of CD4 and more than 85% of CD8), which suggests that memory was broadly maintained. Compared with the primary T-cell response, the secondary T-cell response was faster but weaker, reaching its peak on day 5 rather than on day 15. FACS-sorted repertoires could contain abundant contaminating clonotypes from the bulk population, so computational filtering was required.

The meaning of the sample's treatment or condition label: live attenuated yellow fever vaccine strain. A standard Ficoll-Paque protocol was used to isolate PBMCs from peripheral blood. Dynabeads CD4 and CD8 positive selection kits were used to isolate the CD4 and CD8 T-cell fractions. RNA was extracted with TriZol from bulk PBMCs, CD4 and CD8 fractions, and dextramer-positive and dextramer-negative fractions. Synthesis of TCR cDNA relied on 5'RACE template switching, a step that introduced a universal primer site along with unique molecular identifiers. Priming for cDNA synthesis came from both the TCR alpha and TCR beta constant segments. Two PCR steps were used to amplify libraries, with sample barcodes and sequencing adapters being added in the second step. Libraries were sequenced on Illumina HiSeq 2500 (2x100 bp) or NovaSeq (2x150 bp). On the study's bioinformatics: MIGEC was used to demultiplex reads and collapse the reads into UMI consensus sequences, and MiXCR was used for V(D)J alignment. Vaccine-responding clonotypes were defined with edgeR using replicate PBMC samples, requiring FDR below 0.01 and a log2 fold change above 5 up to day 15. Each bulk clonotype was labeled CD4 or CD8 based on which sequenced repertoire, CD4 or CD8, contained the clonotype at higher abundance. TCRdb reprocessed the public reads (quality trimming at Q25 with fastp, clone calling with MiXCR) and kept in-frame beta chains. Each CDR3 protein appears once, grouped with its most common genes and DNA. TCRdb's processing, not the study's, gives the V and J calls here. Across this sample there are over 130,000 distinct CDR3 sequences, with 7.7% seen only once. Roughly 0.77% of the sample rests with the top ten.

V is reduced by 7 bases and J by 7 bases, leaving a spacing of 16 bases between them. The germline V gene yields MGHDK for CDR1 and SYGVNS for CDR2. Taken from cysteine to phenylalanine, the CDR3 has 13 residues. Only CDR3 DNA is held: 39 bases, read in frame from base 1. Source: CD4+ T cells sorted from PBMCs, taken 5 days after the yellow fever booster vaccination. The sequence is built from TRBV25-1 and TRBJ1-2, with TRBD1 tentatively as D gene (6 bases match). The sequence derives from a man in his thirties or forties who received the YFV17D yellow fever vaccine. The sequence in DNA is TGTGCCAGCACCCGGGGGCAGGGAAGTGGCTACACCTTC. This yields the protein CASTRGQGSGYTF.